This is a list of T cell receptor beta chains from one sample in a study of T cells after yellow fever vaccination. In TCRdb, the 5' RACE reads were re-called with MiXCR into one record per CDR3 protein. Of approximately 330,000 distinct CDR3 sequences listed, over 3.5% were seen once; the top ten hold 20% to 25%. Sequencing used PBMCs, obtained 5 days after the yellow fever booster vaccination. These receptors came from a man between 18 and 29 years old who received the YFV17D yellow fever vaccine. Each CDR3 is given with its conserved first and last residue. D genes are given only for firm matches. A row's size may be missing; if present it is once, few, many or a size class.

CDR3: CASSFGGLYSNQPQHF
DNA: TGTGCCAGCAGCTTCGGGGGACTTTATAGCAATCAGCCCCAGCATTTT
J: TRBJ1-5
size: NA
V: TRBV7-2
D: NA

CDR3: CASTSFPGQFGYTF
DNA: TGTGCCAGCACCTCCTTTCCGGGACAGTTCGGCTACACCTTC
J: TRBJ1-2
size: few
V: TRBV12-3/TRBV12-4
D: TRBD1

CDR3: CASSSTSGLYNEQFF
DNA: TGTGCCAGCAGCTCGACTAGCGGACTGTACAATGAGCAGTTCTTC
J: TRBJ2-1
size: many
V: TRBV11-1
D: TRBD2

CDR3: CASSFWGGLTGELFF
DNA: TGTGCCAGCAGTTTTTGGGGGGGATTAACCGGGGAGCTGTTTTTT
J: TRBJ2-2
size: few
V: TRBV12-3/TRBV12-4
D: TRBD2

CDR3: CASSLVVGNTEAFF
DNA: TGTGCCAGCAGCTTAGTCGTTGGGAACACTGAAGCTTTCTTT
J: TRBJ1-1
size: many
V: TRBV7-9
D: NA

CDR3: CASSFLAGGLFSISTDTQYF
DNA: TGTGCCAGCTCTTTTCTAGCGGGGGGGCTCTTTTCAATTAGCACAGATACGCAGTATTTT
J: TRBJ2-3
size: NA
V: TRBV27
D: TRBD2

CDR3: CASSYSADYGYTF
DNA: TGTGCCAGCAGTTACTCCGCAGACTATGGCTACACCTTC
J: TRBJ1-2
size: NA
V: TRBV6-5
D: NA

CDR3: CASSLDLGAAAFF
DNA: TGCGCCAGCAGCTTAGACTTGGGGGCTGCAGCTTTCTTT
J: TRBJ1-1
size: few
V: TRBV5-1
D: NA

CDR3: CASRRTEHSYNSPLHF
DNA: TGTGCCAGCAGACGGACAGAACACTCCTATAATTCACCCCTCCACTTT
J: TRBJ1-6
size: NA
V: TRBV7-6
D: NA

CDR3: CSVETGTANTGELFF
DNA: TGCAGCGTTGAAACCGGGACAGCGAACACCGGGGAGCTGTTTTTT
J: TRBJ2-2
size: many
V: TRBV29-1
D: TRBD1

CDR3: CASSLYSGANVLTF
DNA: TGCGCCAGCAGCTTGTACTCTGGGGCCAACGTCCTGACTTTC
J: TRBJ2-6
size: many
V: TRBV5-1
D: NA

CDR3: CSARGGTGDSPLHF
DNA: TGCAGTGCTAGAGGGGGGACAGGAGATTCACCCCTCCACTTT
J: TRBJ1-6
size: NA
V: TRBV20-1
D: TRBD1

CDR3: CASSLAGESEAFF
DNA: TGTGCCAGCAGCTTGGCGGGGGAGAGTGAAGCTTTCTTT
J: TRBJ1-1
size: many
V: TRBV7-9
D: NA

CDR3: CISVPEACWDTQYF
DNA: NA
J: TRBJ2-3
size: NA
V: TRBV7-5
D: NA

CDR3: CASSHGIVTEAFF
DNA: TGTGCCAGCAGTCACGGGATCGTCACTGAAGCTTTCTTT
J: TRBJ1-1
size: NA
V: TRBV6-5
D: NA

CDR3: CASSLRSGLSSYEQYF
DNA: TGTGCCAGCAGTTTACGGTCGGGCCTTAGCTCCTACGAGCAGTACTTC
J: TRBJ2-7
size: few
V: TRBV27
D: NA

CDR3: CASRKGVDTQYF
DNA: TGCGCCAGCAGGAAGGGTGTGGATACGCAGTATTTT
J: TRBJ2-3
size: few
V: TRBV5-1
D: NA

CDR3: CASSLAGGSSEAFF
DNA: TGCGCCAGCAGCTTGGCCGGGGGCTCCTCTGAAGCTTTCTTT
J: TRBJ1-1
size: few
V: TRBV5-1
D: NA

CDR3: CATSGGGTPTSGANVLTF
DNA: TGTGCCACCAGTGGAGGGGGGACACCTACCTCTGGGGCCAACGTCCTGACTTTC
J: TRBJ2-6
size: few
V: TRBV24-1
D: NA

CDR3: CASSYLGTGSAEAFF
DNA: TGTGCCAGCAGCTACCTCGGGACAGGGTCCGCTGAAGCTTTCTTT
J: TRBJ1-1
size: few
V: TRBV12-3/TRBV12-4
D: TRBD1

CDR3: CASSRPGGRAVTEAFF
DNA: TGTGCCAGCAGCCGACCAGGGGGGCGGGCGGTCACTGAAGCTTTCTTT
J: TRBJ1-1
size: NA
V: TRBV7-9
D: TRBD1

CDR3: CASSRDRGHYEQYF
DNA: TGTGCCAGCAGCCGGGACAGGGGCCACTACGAGCAGTACTTC
J: TRBJ2-7
size: many
V: TRBV27
D: TRBD1

CDR3: CACSVPGIRTEAFF
DNA: TGTGCCTGTAGTGTACCCGGGATAAGGACTGAAGCTTTCTTT
J: TRBJ1-1
size: NA
V: TRBV30
D: NA

CDR3: CASSTRVGSGELFF
DNA: TGTGCCAGCAGTACCCGGGTGGGGTCCGGGGAGCTGTTTTTT
J: TRBJ2-2
size: NA
V: TRBV6-6
D: NA